This T cell receptor beta chain was retrieved from a study of immune evolution from preneoplasia to lung adenocarcinoma. Study as a whole: HLA loss of heterozygosity: around 6.5% AIS, under 19% MIA, around 35% ADC, none AAH.

Whole-study results and caveats: From normal lung to invasive adenocarcinoma, top clone frequencies appeared to decrease. T cell clonality was higher in KRAS-mutant than EGFR-mutant or wild-type nodules.

The germline gives CDR1 SGHTA, CDR2 FQGTGA. The CDR3 has 11 residues. Trimming took off 4 bases at V and 8 bases at J, with 7 bases between the two ends. Patient tissue came from resections in Japan or China, 2014–2017. Produced via immunoSEQ multiplex PCR; TCRdb's table is partial and in-frame only. The table shows 6,000 to 8,000 clones, with about 84% occurring only once. A remark on this clone: Its antigen is still unknown.

Input material: FFPE lung adenocarcinoma in situ tissue. The sequence was obtained from a donor of 70 years or more with lung adenocarcinoma. The J gene is TRBJ2-3, the V gene TRBV7-3; no reliable D call. The CDR3 sequence: CASSSTGTQYF. In DNA, the CDR3 is TGTGCCAGCAGCTCCACCGGTACGCAGTATTTT.